Below, one TCR beta chain is given with its context. What it binds is not known. Per the germline V gene, CDR1 is MNHNS and CDR2 is SASEGT. Unmatched junction bases numbered 9, after V lost 6 bases and J lost 12 bases. This CDR3 is 13 amino acids long. The sample belongs to a study of T-cell reconstitution after alpha-beta-depleted transplantation in children. Study results and limitations: T-cell counts and diversity at one year post-transplant came mainly from newly produced T cells. In patients about two months after transplant, alpha-beta T cells reportedly arose from several hundred expanded graft clones. In some patients, recipient T cells and intrathymic progenitors surviving conditioning explained high day-60 diversity.

TCRbeta library preparation incorporated unique molecular identifiers. TCRdb re-analysed the PCR reads in MiXCR, keeping a single row per CDR3 protein. Found here are about 130,000 distinct CDR3 sequences, 8% to 10% of them singletons; the top ten hold less than 25%. V usage is TRBV6-1 and J usage is TRBJ1-4, with TRBD1 matching 8 bases. The origin of this receptor is a girl under three years old who had a stem cell transplant for combined immunodeficiency, so the T cells may come from the graft donor. Sequenced material: PBMCs, mostly from graft donor cells, taken 180 days after TCRalphabeta/CD19-depleted stem cell transplant. In nucleotides, the CDR3 is TGTGCCAGCAGGACTGATTACAGGGGGGAACTGTTTTTT. Its translation: CASRTDYRGELFF.